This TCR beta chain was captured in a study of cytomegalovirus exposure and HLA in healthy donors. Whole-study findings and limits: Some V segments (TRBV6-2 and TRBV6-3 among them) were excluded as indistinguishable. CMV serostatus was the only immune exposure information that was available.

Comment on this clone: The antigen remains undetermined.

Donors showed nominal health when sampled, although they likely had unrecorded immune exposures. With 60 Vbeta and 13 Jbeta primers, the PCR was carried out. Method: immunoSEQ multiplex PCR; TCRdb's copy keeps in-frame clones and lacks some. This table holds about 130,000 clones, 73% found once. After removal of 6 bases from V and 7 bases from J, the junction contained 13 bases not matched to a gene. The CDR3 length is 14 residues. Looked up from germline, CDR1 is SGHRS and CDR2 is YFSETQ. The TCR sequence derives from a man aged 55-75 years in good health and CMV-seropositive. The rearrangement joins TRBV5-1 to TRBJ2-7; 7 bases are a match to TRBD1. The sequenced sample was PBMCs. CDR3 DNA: TGCGCCAGCACTGACCGGCAGGGGGAAGGGGAGCAGTACTTC. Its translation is CASTDRQGEGEQYF. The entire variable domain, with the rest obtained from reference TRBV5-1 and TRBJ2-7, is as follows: KAGVTQTPRYLIKTRGQQVTLSCSPISGHRSVSWYQQTPGQGLQFLFEYFSETQRNKGNFPGRFSGRQFSNSRSEMNVSTLELGDSALYLCASTDRQGEGEQYFGPGTRLTVT.